This T cell receptor (beta chain) was obtained from a study of blood T cell repertoires in COVID-19 (TCRdb year 2020). General notes on the study: The collaborator samples originated in the United States, Italy and Spain and spanned the acute and convalescent phases of COVID-19. The prospective study material was composed of cDNA or gDNA derived from T cells, B-cell-depleted T cells, or PBMCs. Subjects who had been exposed to COVID-19, were actively infected with it, or had recovered from it provided the deeply sampled blood TCRbeta repertoires that made up the dataset. The repertoires were made available in a free public database intended to serve as a resource for research on the immune response to SARS-CoV-2. Samples came from the ongoing ImmuneRACE study (first 160 participants) plus 1,254 subjects from 6 global collaborators. The sample metadata nearly always contained a de-identified subject ID, COVID-19 status, age in years and sex. HLA class I and class II types, where available, came from metadata supplied by the sample provider rather than from assay-based typing.

Whole blood was collected in K2EDTA tubes by collaborating institutions according to the institutions' own protocols. For TCRbeta analysis, collaborators shipped samples as frozen whole blood, isolated PBMCs, or DNA extracted from either of those sample types. The immunoSEQ Assay, a bias-controlled multiplex PCR, was used to amplify TCRbeta CDR3 regions from genomic DNA. Per the authors' processing: Within the assay, amplification of reference gene primers was used to estimate how many nucleated cells each sample contained. To quantify the absolute abundance of each unique TCRbeta CDR3 rearrangement, sequence reads were collapsed and filtered. Productive Simpson clonality was computed per sample as the square root of Simpson's diversity index over productive rearrangements. TCRdb holds this immuneACCESS table with in-frame rearrangements only. Some clones are missing; in checked studies, unresolved V genes explain under half, and the rest has no known cause. The D gene and trimming were derived from the DNA, and the V and J assignments and clone size from that table. Present in this sample are fewer than 350,000 clones, approximately 91% of which were seen just once. The ten top clones hold about 9.8% of the sample.

Including the terminal cysteine and phenylalanine, the CDR3 comprises 11 residues. Only CDR3 DNA remains: 33 bases, in frame from the first base. CDR1 SNHLY and CDR2 FYNNEI were looked up in the germline V gene. The junction shows trimming of 5 bases on V and 6 bases on J, plus 6 bases between the germline ends. In this sample, this clone turned up once. Its binding antigen is unknown. No qualities accompany the bases; no much larger clone lies one base away. Overall study results and their limits: How much clinical and demographic metadata was included differed by source and by participant, and the metadata was provided uncurated.

The chain uses TRBV2 and TRBJ2-3, with the D gene too uncertain to name. Source material: peripheral blood. The clonotype was recovered from a man aged 18 to 30 with active or convalescent COVID-19. The CDR3 has the sequence CASSPQDTQYF. The nucleotides are TGTGCCAGCAGTCCACAGGATACGCAGTATTTT.